Below are 32 T cell receptor beta chains sequenced from a single sample in a study of cytomegalovirus exposure and HLA in healthy donors. PCR was performed using 60 Vbeta and 13 Jbeta primers. The table came from immunoSEQ multiplex PCR; TCRdb's copy has only in-frame clones and leaves some out. Of over 150,000 clones in the sample, around 86% were seen once. Material for sequencing was PBMCs. These receptors came from a male donor in good health and CMV-seronegative.

The gene calls are TRBV18 and TRBJ2-7; tentatively, D is TRBD1 (6 bases). Germline loops: CDR1 KGHSH, CDR2 LQKENI. V was shortened by 3 bases and J by 3 bases, with 9 bases between the two germline ends. The CDR3 has 13 amino acids. This CDR3 is CASSPGTNYEQYF. CDR3 sequence (DNA): TGTGCCAGCTCACCCGGGACAAACTACGAGCAGTACTTC.

The V call is TRBV5-1, the J call TRBJ2-7; 11 bases align to TRBD2. Looked up from germline, CDR1 is SGHRS and CDR2 is YFSETQ. J lost 5 bases, V lost 0 bases, and 7 bases had no gene match. The CDR3 consists of 16 residues. CDR3 region: CASSLALAGGLNEQYF. In DNA, the CDR3 is TGCGCCAGCAGCTTGGCGTTAGCGGGGGGGCTGAACGAGCAGTACTTC.

The genes are TRBV6-5 and TRBJ1-5; 7 bases fit TRBD1. V shed 4 bases, J shed 1 base, and the junction held 7 bases outside the gene matches. This CDR3 spans 16 amino acids. Germline CDR1 reads MNHEY; CDR2 reads SVGAGI. CDR3 bases: TGTGCCAGCAGTTCCATGGGACAGTTAAGCAATCAGCCCCAGCATTTT. It codes for CASSSMGQLSNQPQHF.

This clone appeared a single time. The V gene is TRBV6-6, the J gene TRBJ2-7; possibly TRBD1 for D (6 bases). CDR1 is MNHNY and CDR2 is SVGAGI in the germline V gene (reference sequence). V dropped 6 bases and J dropped 4 bases, with 13 bases sitting between them. This CDR3 contains 13 residues. CDR3 protein: CASRTQGFYEQYF. Here the CDR3 DNA reads TGTGCCAGCAGGACACAGGGCTTTTACGAGCAGTACTTC.

The genes are TRBV7-2 and TRBJ1-4, with 7 nucleotides matching TRBD1. Germline V gene data show CDR1 as SGHTA and CDR2 as FQGNSA. The CDR3 consists of 14 residues. J gave up 3 bases and V 5 bases, and 3 bases lay outside the gene matches. DNA of the CDR3: TGTGCCAGCAGCCTAGACAGGGCTAATGAAAAACTGTTTTTT. It codes for CASSLDRANEKLFF.

The CDR3 reads CASSSKTGGGEKLFF. CDR3 in DNA: TGTGCCAGCAGCAGCAAGACAGGGGGCGGTGAAAAACTGTTTTTT. The chain couples TRBV5-5 to TRBJ1-4, with 10 bases lining up with TRBD1. CDR1 and CDR2 (germline): SGHKS, YYEKEE (reference sequence). Unmatched junction bases numbered 7, after V lost 4 bases and J lost 7 bases. The CDR3 consists of 15 residues.

V gene TRBV30 combines with J gene TRBJ2-1; tentative D call: TRBD2 (6 bases). Trimming took off 0 bases at V and 7 bases at J, with 7 bases between the two ends. Germline V gene lookup returns CDR1 GTSNPN and CDR2 SVGIG (reference sequence). The CDR3 length is 12 residues. CDR3 amino acids: CAWSVGRNEQFF. CDR3 nucleotide sequence: TGTGCCTGGAGTGTTGGGAGGAATGAGCAGTTCTTC.

The gene calls are TRBV18 and TRBJ2-3; 8 positions match TRBD1. CDR1 and CDR2 from the germline V gene are KGHSH and LQKENI. The CDR3 spans 14 residues. J lost 6 bases, V lost 2 bases, and 4 bases had no gene match. CDR3 nucleotides: TGTGCCAGCTCACCATCAGGGGGCGCCGATACGCAGTATTTT. Its translation is CASSPSGGADTQYF.

This sequence joins TRBV7-8 and TRBJ1-5; no clear D. Trimming stripped 0 bases from V and 7 bases from J, with 7 bases between. This CDR3 is built from 13 residues. In germline, CDR1 is SGHVS, CDR2 FQNEAQ. The CDR3 spells CASSLATGQPQHF. DNA of the CDR3: TGTGCCAGCAGCTTAGCGACTGGGCAGCCCCAGCATTTT.

The chain is built from TRBV12-5 and TRBJ1-1; D is possibly TRBD1 (6 bases). This CDR3 comprises 14 residues. Germline loops: CDR1 LGHNT, CDR2 FRNRAP. The germline V and J ends were trimmed by 3 bases and 1 base, with 9 bases remaining between them. CDR3 nucleotides: TGTGCTAGTGGTTTCTCACAGGGGAACACTGAAGCTTTCTTT. Its translation: CASGFSQGNTEAFF.

V and J are TRBV10-3 and TRBJ1-5; D unresolved. The CDR3 totals 12 residues. Deletions cut 6 bases from V and 4 bases from J, with 7 bases between. The germline V gene encodes CDR1 ENHRY and CDR2 SYGVKD. DNA for the CDR3: TGTGCCATCAGCCCAATTAATCAGCCCCAGCATTTT. Encoded protein: CAISPINQPQHF.

This clone was detected only once. The chain links TRBV19 to TRBJ1-6; TRBD1 might be the D (5 bases). The ends were cut back, 7 bases at V and 7 bases at J, with 17 bases in the middle. The CDR3 consists of 15 residues. CDR1 is LNHDA, CDR2 SQIVND, per germline (reference sequence). CDR3 coding DNA: TGTGCCAGTACGTCAGGGATTGGTTTGAATTCACCCCTCCACTTT. Protein: CASTSGIGLNSPLHF.

V and J are TRBV7-8 and TRBJ1-1; D unclear. In germline, CDR1 is SGHVS, CDR2 FQNEAQ. The V end was cut by 2 bases, the J end by 8 bases, with 9 bases between. CDR3 length equals 12 residues. The CDR3 spells CASSLRGVEAFF. CDR3 in DNA: TGTGCCAGCAGCTTACGGGGAGTAGAAGCTTTCTTT.

This clone has a handful of counts. The CDR3 DNA follows: TGTGCCAGCAGCTTAGTCCTTGGCCGCGAGCAGTTCTTC. Protein: CASSLVLGREQFF. The rearrangement links TRBV7-2 to TRBJ2-1; no definite D call. This CDR3 has 13 amino acids. Trimming took 1 base from V and 10 from J, leaving 11 bases between them. Germline V gene data show CDR1 as SGHTA and CDR2 as FQGNSA. The variable domain in full, completed from reference TRBV7-2 and TRBJ2-1, reads GAGVSQSPSNKVTEKGKDVELRCDPISGHTALYWYRQSLGQGLEFLIYFQGNSAPDKSGLPSDRFSAERTGGSVSTLTIQRTQQEDSAVYLCASSLVLGREQFFGPGTRLTVL.

The chain couples TRBV29-1 to TRBJ2-3, with D possibly matching TRBD1 (5 bases). The germline V gene has CDR1 SQVTM and CDR2 ANQGSEA. CDR3 length equals 13 residues. The CDR3 is CTAGPGIADTQYF. The CDR3 nucleotides read TGCACCGCTGGTCCAGGGATAGCAGATACGCAGTATTTT.

The chain carries TRBV5-4 and TRBJ1-2; D is possibly TRBD1 (5 bases). This CDR3 comprises 14 residues. The V gene lost 0 bases and the J gene lost 6 bases, with 12 bases spanning the gap. Germline-derived CDR1 and CDR2 are SGHNT and YYREEE (reference sequence). The CDR3 DNA reads TGTGCCAGCAGCTTGGTGAGGGGCGGGGATGGCTACACCTTC. This encodes CASSLVRGGDGYTF.

The gene calls are TRBV19 and TRBJ1-4; TRBD1 matches 10 bases. Germline V gives CDR1 LNHDA, CDR2 SQIVND (reference sequence). Germline trimming cut 9 bases from V and 0 bases from J; bases unmatched to any gene: 7. The CDR3 runs to 16 residues. CDR3 residues: CASSRQGAATNEKLFF. In DNA, the CDR3 is TGTGCCAGCAGTCGACAGGGGGCTGCAACTAATGAAAAACTGTTTTTT.

The J gene is TRBJ2-2, the V gene TRBV9, with D maybe TRBD1 (5 bases). This CDR3 has 16 amino acids. V lost 3 bases and J 0 bases, leaving 12 bases between the germline ends. Germline CDR1 is SGDLS and CDR2 is YYNGEE. Here the CDR3 DNA reads TGTGCCAGCAGCGCTCGACAGTACGCGAACACCGGGGAGCTGTTTTTT. This encodes CASSARQYANTGELFF.

V gene TRBV5-4 combines with J gene TRBJ2-3; 12 nucleotides line up with TRBD2. Looked up from germline, CDR1 is SGHNT and CDR2 is YYREEE (reference sequence). The CDR3 length is 18 residues. J gave up 6 bases and V 4 bases, and 15 bases lay outside the gene matches. Here the CDR3 DNA reads TGTGCCAGCAGCCGGGGAGGGGCTAGCGGGGGGGTGGGGGATACGCAGTATTTT. Its translation is CASSRGGASGGVGDTQYF.

CDR3 coding DNA: TGCGCCAGCAGCTTGGACAGGGCTGGGGCCAACGTCCTGACTTTC. It codes for CASSLDRAGANVLTF. V usage is TRBV5-1 and J usage is TRBJ2-6, with D maybe TRBD1 (6 bases). The CDR3 is 15 amino acids. V shed 0 bases and J shed 2 bases, with 6 bases lying between them. The germline V gene encodes CDR1 SGHRS and CDR2 YFSETQ. The whole variable domain, remainder taken from reference TRBV5-1 and TRBJ2-6, is KAGVTQTPRYLIKTRGQQVTLSCSPISGHRSVSWYQQTPGQGLQFLFEYFSETQRNKGNFPGRFSGRQFSNSRSEMNVSTLELGDSALYLCASSLDRAGANVLTFGAGSRLTVL.

The CDR3 protein is CASSYSSGSSTDTQYF. The CDR3 region has the DNA TGTGCCAGCAGCTACTCTAGCGGTTCTAGCACAGATACGCAGTATTTT. The V gene is TRBV7-2, the J gene TRBJ2-3, with 7 bases that match TRBD2. This CDR3 spans 16 amino acids. With V trimmed by 4 bases and J by 0 bases, 7 bases remained unmatched. The germline gives CDR1 SGHTA, CDR2 FQGNSA.

The chain couples TRBV10-3 to TRBJ2-1; the match to TRBD2 covers 8 bases. Germline V gene data show CDR1 as ENHRY and CDR2 as SYGVKD. After removal of 4 bases from V and 8 bases from J, the junction contained 13 bases not matched to a gene. The length of the CDR3 is 16 residues. The CDR3 coding sequence is TGTGCCATCAGTGGCGGTGGGACTAGGGTGTCAGATGAGCAGTTCTTC. Protein sequence: CAISGGGTRVSDEQFF.

This rearrangement joins TRBV10-2 to TRBJ2-1, with a tentative D call TRBD2 (6 bases). The V gene lost 0 bases and the J gene lost 6 bases, with 15 bases spanning the gap. Germline-derived CDR1 and CDR2 are WSHSY and SAAADI. The CDR3 covers 16 residues. The CDR3: CASSESRGPGSNEQFF. The CDR3 DNA sequence: TGCGCCAGCAGTGAGTCGCGGGGTCCGGGGAGCAATGAGCAGTTCTTC.

The V call is TRBV7-9, the J call TRBJ2-7, with TRBD1 matching 7 bases. This CDR3 spans 14 amino acids. V was clipped by 5 bases and J by 3 bases; unmatched bases: 7. Germline V CDR1 and CDR2: SEHNR, FQNEAQ (reference sequence). The CDR3 reads CASSLSTGLYEQYF. Here the CDR3 DNA reads TGTGCCAGCAGCCTATCGACAGGGCTCTACGAGCAGTACTTC.

V usage is TRBV6-4 and J usage is TRBJ2-6, with D possibly TRBD1 on 5 matching bases. There are 14 residues in the CDR3. Trimming removed 6 bases from V and 3 bases from J, with 9 bases in between. Looked up from germline, CDR1 is MRHNA and CDR2 is SNTAGT. CDR3 bases: TGTGCCAGCAGCGAAGGGGTTGGGGCCAACGTCCTGACTTTC. Amino acid sequence: CASSEGVGANVLTF.

This clone was recorded a few times. This chain joins TRBV10-2 and TRBJ1-6, with 7 bases matching TRBD1. From germline, CDR1 is WSHSY and CDR2 SAAADI. V dropped 6 bases and J dropped 7; count of bases not matched to a gene: 15. The CDR3 is 17 amino acids. CDR3 loop: CASRVGGRGRENSPLHF. The DNA of the CDR3 is TGCGCCAGCAGAGTTGGGGGTAGGGGGCGCGAAAATTCACCCCTCCACTTT.

V and J are TRBV10-3 and TRBJ1-3; D might be TRBD1 (6 bases). The CDR3 covers 17 residues. The germline V gene has CDR1 ENHRY and CDR2 SYGVKD. V lost 5 bases, J lost 0 bases, and 17 bases lay in between. CDR3 nucleotide sequence: TGTGCCATCAGTAGTGAACCAGGGGTACTCTCTGGAAACACCATATATTTT. Translation gives CAISSEPGVLSGNTIYF.

This sequence joins TRBV5-1 and TRBJ2-1; possible D gene TRBD2, 5 bases. The V and J ends lost 4 bases and 3 bases respectively, with 11 bases between them. This CDR3 is 14 amino acids long. The germline CDR1 and CDR2 sequences are SGHRS and YFSETQ. In nucleotides, the CDR3 is TGCGCCAGCAGCCAAGCACGGGACTACAATGAGCAGTTCTTC. Translation gives CASSQARDYNEQFF.

The chain's CDR3 is CASRPTGTFDIQYF. The CDR3 region has the DNA TGTGCCAGCAGACCGACAGGGACTTTTGACATTCAGTACTTC. The chain links TRBV27 to TRBJ2-4; tentatively, D is TRBD1 (7 bases). The CDR3 spans 14 residues. V was pared by 6 bases and J by 8 bases, with 17 bases between. The germline gives CDR1 MNHEY, CDR2 SMNVEV (reference sequence).

V is TRBV6-5 and J is TRBJ2-7; D ambiguous. V was pared by 3 bases and J by 4 bases, with 13 bases between. The germline V gene encodes CDR1 MNHEY and CDR2 SVGAGI. The CDR3 contains 14 residues. The DNA of the CDR3 is TGTGCCAGCAGTTATGGCCTGGCCCAATACGAGCAGTACTTC. Amino acids: CASSYGLAQYEQYF.

V and J are TRBV5-4 and TRBJ1-2; 7 bases are a match to TRBD1. The CDR3 loop spans 13 amino acids. CDR1 SGHNT and CDR2 YYREEE come from the germline V gene (reference sequence). The J segment lost 4 bases and the V segment lost 4 bases, leaving 4 bases of the junction unmatched. Here the CDR3 DNA reads TGTGCCAGCAGCCGATGGACAGGCTATGGCTACACCTTC. Its translation: CASSRWTGYGYTF.

V gene TRBV19 combines with J gene TRBJ2-7; D remains ambiguous. Per germline, CDR1 LNHDA and CDR2 SQIVND (reference sequence). This CDR3 is built from 14 residues. V lost 4 bases, J lost 3 bases, and 13 bases lay in between. The CDR3: CASSTSRDIYEQYF. The DNA of the CDR3 is TGTGCCAGTAGTACTTCCCGAGACATCTACGAGCAGTACTTC.